This T cell receptor beta chain was retrieved from a study of CD8 T cells in Susac syndrome. Reverse transcription of roughly 0.5 to 1 ug RNA was performed with random hexamers. immunoSEQ multiplex PCR amplified TCR beta CDR3 across 54 Vbeta, 13 Jbeta. Using its own MiXCR run on the immunoSEQ multiplex PCR reads, TCRdb lists one record per CDR3 protein. The data contain fewer than 350,000 distinct CDR3 sequences, over 75% of them seen just once; the ten biggest clones take up around 0.2%. The receptor's source is a human donor with multiple sclerosis. The sequencing sample was made of CD8+ T cells from PBMCs.

CDR3 sequence reads: CASSSHKDYGYTF. The CDR3, as DNA: TGTGCCAGCAGTTCTCACAAGGACTATGGCTACACCTTC. The V and J genes are TRBV6-6 and TRBJ1-2, with unresolved D. Trimming cost V 4 bases and J 3 bases, with 9 bases left between them. Germline-derived CDR1 and CDR2 are MNHNY and SVGAGI (reference sequence). This CDR3 has 13 residues.